Listed below are T cell receptor beta chains from one sample, sequenced in a study of regulatory T cells in long-lasting Graves disease. TCRdb called the multiplex PCR reads again in MiXCR, with one record for every CDR3 protein. The sample contains fewer than 450,000 distinct CDR3 sequences, approximately 16% of which appear only once. In addition, the sample was reused for a study of T cells in Graves' hyperthyroidism and ophthalmopathy.

Specimen: peripheral blood mononuclear cells (PBMCs), collected at new diagnosis, from a patient treated with antithyroid drugs. The receptors were gathered from a woman aged 40 to 55 with Graves disease. The CDR3 runs from the conserved cysteine through the conserved F or W. The D gene is left open where the match is weak. Rows give clone size only sometimes, using once, few, many, or a class for an expanded clone.

cdr3_aa	j_call	clone_size	d_call	v_call
CASSYKYSKNIQYF	TRBJ2-4	many	NA	TRBV28
CASSFHFEQFF	TRBJ2-1	many	NA	TRBV11-2
CASSPSPVPETQYF	TRBJ2-5	NA	NA	TRBV18
CAWSEERETQYF	TRBJ2-5	many	NA	TRBV30
CASSQDAGGTFKETQYF	TRBJ2-5	NA	TRBD2	TRBV4-1
CASSLVSPGRGSYEQYF	TRBJ2-7	many	NA	TRBV7-6
CASRVGPRYSGANVLTF	TRBJ2-6	many	NA	TRBV28
CASSQTDRSTDTQYF	TRBJ2-3	NA	NA	TRBV4-3
CASSPVGGMGTEAFF	TRBJ1-1	many	NA	TRBV11-2
CASSLNSPYEQYF	TRBJ2-7	many	NA	TRBV12-3/TRBV12-4
CASSYGSGDYEQYF	TRBJ2-7	few	NA	TRBV6-2/TRBV6-3
CASSWGGGASIQYF	TRBJ2-4	many	NA	TRBV28
CASITPPGQEAFF	TRBJ1-1	NA	TRBD1	TRBV2
CASSPGGRAFF	TRBJ1-1	many	TRBD1	TRBV2
CASGSPTSPTWYEQYF	TRBJ2-7	many	TRBD2	TRBV12-5
CASSQGGSRDTQYF	TRBJ2-3	NA	NA	TRBV3-1
CASRPGGGKNEQFF	TRBJ2-1	few	TRBD1	TRBV3-1
CSATSGTSGYEQYF	TRBJ2-7	NA	TRBD2	TRBV20-1
CASRAPGLLIYEQYF	TRBJ2-7	many	NA	TRBV28
CSVDGSGGYEQYF	TRBJ2-7	NA	NA	TRBV29-1
CSARAIKTGDGKANYGYTF	TRBJ1-2	few	TRBD1	TRBV20-1
CATQGGWGETQYF	TRBJ2-5	many	TRBD1	TRBV19
CASQAGVTGELFF	TRBJ2-2	NA	TRBD2	TRBV12-3/TRBV12-4
CASSPTGWYQETQYF	TRBJ2-5	many	NA	TRBV28
CANSEALILGPSLYEQYF	TRBJ2-7	NA	NA	TRBV2
CAWRGGQGGTEAFF	TRBJ1-1	few	TRBD1	TRBV30
CASSLEGSYRGYTF	TRBJ1-2	NA	NA	TRBV11-2
CASSYRSAARGYTEAFF	TRBJ1-1	NA	TRBD1	TRBV6-5
CASSLGDRGLGYTF	TRBJ1-2	many	TRBD1	TRBV11-3
CASTRGQGLNTGELFF	TRBJ2-2	few	TRBD1	TRBV10-1
CAILTPGQAYNEQFF	TRBJ2-1	many	TRBD1	TRBV2
CASSLTRVGNEQYF	TRBJ2-7	few	NA	TRBV27
CASSPGGRAVEQYF	TRBJ2-7	many	TRBD2	TRBV28
CASSFSGRSPNIQYF	TRBJ2-4	few	TRBD2	TRBV11-2
CASSSTGGSDVDTQYF	TRBJ2-3	many	TRBD1	TRBV27
CASSYLPRQGTPEAFF	TRBJ1-1	many	TRBD1	TRBV6-5
CAWSTSRGTQYF	TRBJ2-3	many	NA	TRBV30